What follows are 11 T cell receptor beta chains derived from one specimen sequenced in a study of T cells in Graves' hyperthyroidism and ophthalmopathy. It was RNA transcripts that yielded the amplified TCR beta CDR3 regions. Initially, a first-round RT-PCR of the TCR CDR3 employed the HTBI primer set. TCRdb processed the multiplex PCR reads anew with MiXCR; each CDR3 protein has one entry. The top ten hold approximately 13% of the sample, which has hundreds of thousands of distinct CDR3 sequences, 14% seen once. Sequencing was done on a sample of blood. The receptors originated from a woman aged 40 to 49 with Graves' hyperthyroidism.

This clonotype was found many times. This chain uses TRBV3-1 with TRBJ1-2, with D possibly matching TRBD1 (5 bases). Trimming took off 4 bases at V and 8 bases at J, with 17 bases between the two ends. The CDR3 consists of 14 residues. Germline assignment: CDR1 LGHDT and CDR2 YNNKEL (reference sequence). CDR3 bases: TGTGCCAGCAGCCTAACTAGTAGGGGTGGCGGCTACACCTTC. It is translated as CASSLTSRGGGYTF.

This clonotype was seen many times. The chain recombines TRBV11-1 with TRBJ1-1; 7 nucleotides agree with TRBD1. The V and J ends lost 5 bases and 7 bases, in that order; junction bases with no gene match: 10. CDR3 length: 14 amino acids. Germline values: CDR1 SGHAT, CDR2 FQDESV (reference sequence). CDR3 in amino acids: CASSIKTGYGEAFF. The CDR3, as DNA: TGTGCCAGCAGCATAAAGACAGGGTATGGTGAAGCTTTCTTT. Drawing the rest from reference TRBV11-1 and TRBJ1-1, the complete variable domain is EAEVAQSPRYKITEKSQAVAFWCDPISGHATLYWYRQILGQGPELLVQFQDESVVDDSQLPKDRFSAERLKGVDSTLKIQPAELGDSAMYLCASSIKTGYGEAFFGQGTRLTVV.

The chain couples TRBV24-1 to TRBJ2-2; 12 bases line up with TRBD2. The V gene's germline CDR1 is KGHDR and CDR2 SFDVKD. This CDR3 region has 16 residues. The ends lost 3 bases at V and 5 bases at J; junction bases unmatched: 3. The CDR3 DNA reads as TGTGCCACCAGTGATCTAGCGGGAGGGTTAACCGGGGAGCTGTTTTTT. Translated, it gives CATSDLAGGLTGELFF.

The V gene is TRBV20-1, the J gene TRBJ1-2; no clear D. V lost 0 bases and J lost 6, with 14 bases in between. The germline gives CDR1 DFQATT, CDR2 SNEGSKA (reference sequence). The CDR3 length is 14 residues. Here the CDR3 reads CSARDGSGDNGYTF. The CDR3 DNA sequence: TGCAGTGCTAGAGATGGATCAGGAGATAATGGCTACACCTTC.

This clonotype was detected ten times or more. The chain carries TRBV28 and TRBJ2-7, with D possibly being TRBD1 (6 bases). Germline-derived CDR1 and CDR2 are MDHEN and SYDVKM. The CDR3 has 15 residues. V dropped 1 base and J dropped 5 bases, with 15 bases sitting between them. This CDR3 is CASSLLAGVYDEQYF. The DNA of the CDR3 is TGTGCCAGCAGTTTATTGGCAGGGGTATACGACGAGCAGTACTTC.

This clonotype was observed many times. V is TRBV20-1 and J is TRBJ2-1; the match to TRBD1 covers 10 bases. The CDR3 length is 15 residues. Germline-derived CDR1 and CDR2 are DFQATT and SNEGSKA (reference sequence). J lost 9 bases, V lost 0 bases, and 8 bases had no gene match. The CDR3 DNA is TGCAGTGCTAGAGATCTCCCGACAGGGGGCAGTGAGCAGTTCTTC. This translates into CSARDLPTGGSEQFF.

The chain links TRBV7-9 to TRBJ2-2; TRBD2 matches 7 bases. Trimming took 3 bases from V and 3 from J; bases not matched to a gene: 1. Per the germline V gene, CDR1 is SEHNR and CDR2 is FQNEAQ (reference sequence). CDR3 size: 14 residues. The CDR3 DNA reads TGTGCCAGCAGCTTTAGCGGGTACACCGGGGAGCTGTTTTTT. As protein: CASSFSGYTGELFF.

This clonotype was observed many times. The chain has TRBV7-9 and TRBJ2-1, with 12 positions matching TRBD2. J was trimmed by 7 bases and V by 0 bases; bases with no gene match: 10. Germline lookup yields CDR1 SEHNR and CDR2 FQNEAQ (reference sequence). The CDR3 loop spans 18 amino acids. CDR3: CASSLAPLAGGLVNEQFF. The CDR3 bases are TGTGCCAGCAGCTTAGCTCCGCTAGCGGGAGGGCTCGTTAATGAGCAGTTCTTC. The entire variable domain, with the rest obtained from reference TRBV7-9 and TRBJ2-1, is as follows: DTGVSQNPRHKITKRGQNVTFRCDPISEHNRLYWYRQTLGQGPEFLTYFQNEAQLEKSRLLSDRFSAERPKGSFSTLEIQRTEQGDSAMYLCASSLAPLAGGLVNEQFFGPGTRLTVL.

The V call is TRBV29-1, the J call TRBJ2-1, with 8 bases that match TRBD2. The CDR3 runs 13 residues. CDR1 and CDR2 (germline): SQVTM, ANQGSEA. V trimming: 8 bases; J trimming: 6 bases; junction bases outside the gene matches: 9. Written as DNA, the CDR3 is TGCAGCTGTAGACTAGCGAGAACCAATGAGCAGTTCTTC. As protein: CSCRLARTNEQFF.

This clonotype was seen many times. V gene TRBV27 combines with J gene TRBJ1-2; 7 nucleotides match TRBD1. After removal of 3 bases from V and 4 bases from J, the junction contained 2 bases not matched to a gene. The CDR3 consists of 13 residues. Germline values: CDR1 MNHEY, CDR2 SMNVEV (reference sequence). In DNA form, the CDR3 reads TGTGCCAGCAGTTTCCCAGGGGGCTATGGCTACACCTTC. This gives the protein CASSFPGGYGYTF.

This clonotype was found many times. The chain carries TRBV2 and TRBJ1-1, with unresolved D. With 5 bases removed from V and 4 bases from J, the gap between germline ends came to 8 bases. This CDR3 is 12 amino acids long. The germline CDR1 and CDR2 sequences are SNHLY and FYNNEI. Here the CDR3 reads CASSYGPTEAFF. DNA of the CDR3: TGTGCCAGCAGTTACGGACCCACTGAAGCTTTCTTT.